Sequencing of this T cell receptor (beta chain) was carried out in a study of CD8+CD57+ T cells in acquired aplastic anemia. Study background: Across the sorted CD4+ and CD8+ cells, DNA amounts averaged roughly 3.5 ug. Study outcomes and limitations: Roughly 31 was the count of CD8+ CDR3 sequences that patients shared with controls.

A remark on this clonotype: Its antigen remains unknown. A much larger clone lies a single base off, so this may be a read error.

Flow cytometry had shown expanded CD8+CD57+ cells in the patients chosen for sequencing. Among the patients, all had severe acquired aplastic anemia. Patients had received no therapy at the time of blood sampling. The template used for profiling TCR beta VDJ and CDR3 was genomic DNA. TCRdb ran MiXCR on the reads and lists one entry per CDR3 protein. The sample records hundreds of thousands of distinct CDR3 sequences, 56% being singletons. The source material was sorted CD4+, CD8+, or CD8+CD57+ T cells (not recorded which) from PBMCs. The sequence came from a human donor with aplastic anemia.

CDR3 nucleotide sequence: TGTGCCTGCAGCAGGCTGAGGGACAGGGGGTTCTATGGCTACACCTTC. Translated: CACSRLRDRGFYGYTF. The chain couples TRBV7-8 to TRBJ1-2, with TRBD1 matching 11 bases. Germline-derived CDR1 and CDR2 are SGHVS and FQNEAQ. The CDR3 runs to 16 residues. Variable domain in full (rest from reference TRBV7-8 and TRBJ1-2): GAGVSQSPRYKVAKRGQDVALRCDPISGHVSLFWYQQALGQGPEFLTYFQNEAQLDKSGLPSDRFFAERPEGSVSTLKIQRTQQEDSAVYLCACSRLRDRGFYGYTFGSGTRLTVV.